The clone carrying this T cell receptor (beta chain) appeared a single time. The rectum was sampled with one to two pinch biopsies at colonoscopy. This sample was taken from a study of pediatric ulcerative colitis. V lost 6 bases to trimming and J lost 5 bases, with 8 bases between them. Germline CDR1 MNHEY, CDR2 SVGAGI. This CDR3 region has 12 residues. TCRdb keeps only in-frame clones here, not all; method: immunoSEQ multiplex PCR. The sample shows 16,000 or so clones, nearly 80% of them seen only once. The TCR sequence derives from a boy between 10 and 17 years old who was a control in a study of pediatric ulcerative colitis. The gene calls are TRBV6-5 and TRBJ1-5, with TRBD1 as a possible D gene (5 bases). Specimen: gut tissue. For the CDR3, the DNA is TGTGCCAGCAGGGTGGGGGATCAGCCCCAGCATTTT. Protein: CASRVGDQPQHF.